The 19 T cell receptor beta chains given below trace back to one sample, sequenced in a study of OX40 agonist ivuxolimab in advanced cancers. Repertoires were generated with immunoSEQ multiplex PCR, while TCRdb's copy carries only in-frame clones and drops some. The sample records under 90,000 clones, 84% being singletons. Specimen: CD4+ or CD8+ T cells sorted from blood, collected in a trial of the OX40 agonist ivuxolimab. These receptor sequences come from an adult with an advanced solid tumor such as melanoma, head and neck, liver or kidney cancer.

The chain is built from TRBV6-5 and TRBJ2-1; D is unclear. Deletions cut 5 bases from V and 7 bases from J, with 9 bases between. This CDR3 is 12 amino acids long. The V gene's germline CDR1 is MNHEY and CDR2 SVGAGI. In DNA form, the CDR3 reads TGTGCCAGCAGTGACCAAGTTAATGAGCAGTTCTTC. Its protein is CASSDQVNEQFF.

This clone was seen a single time. The chain employs TRBV6-4 and TRBJ2-2; no definite D call. Trimming removed 6 bases at V and 3 bases at J, with 20 bases between. Looked up from germline, CDR1 is MRHNA and CDR2 is SNTAGT. CDR3 length equals 17 residues. For the CDR3, the DNA is TGTGCCAGCAGCAGTGAAGGAATGCCTCCCCACACCGGGGAGCTGTTTTTT. Its protein product is CASSSEGMPPHTGELFF.

The CDR3 nucleotides are TGTGCCCGTTCCGTGCGGGCCCAGGGGGGGAACACCGGGGAGCTGTTTTTT. This encodes CARSVRAQGGNTGELFF. V is TRBV7-2 and J is TRBJ2-2; possibly TRBD1 for D (7 bases). In germline, CDR1 is SGHTA, CDR2 FQGNSA. V lost 11 bases and J 1 base, leaving 23 bases between the germline ends. This CDR3 has 17 residues.

Only one count was recorded for this clone. At one end, the junction sequence differs from germline, possibly due to a read error. The V call is TRBV15, the J call TRBJ2-1; tentative D call: TRBD1 (5 bases). The CDR3 consists of 15 residues. Germline V CDR1 and CDR2: LNHNV, YYDKDF (reference sequence). CDR3 residues: CATSRDSGNHNEQFF. The CDR3 region has the DNA TGTGCCACCAGTAGAGACAGTGGAAACCACAATGAGCAGTTCTTC.

V gene TRBV7-6 combines with J gene TRBJ2-5; D possibly uses TRBD1 or TRBD2 (6 bases each). The CDR3 is 15 residues long. Germline V gene sequence: CDR1 SGHVS, CDR2 FNYEAQ. With 4 bases removed from V and 5 bases from J, the gap between germline ends came to 17 bases. Here the CDR3 reads CASSSGPGGGETQYF. CDR3 nucleotides: TGTGCCAGCAGCTCCGGGCCCGGGGGCGGGGAGACCCAGTACTTC. The whole variable domain, filled in from reference TRBV7-6 and TRBJ2-5, reads GAGVSQSPRYKVTKRGQDVALRCDPISGHVSLYWYRQALGQGPEFLTYFNYEAQQDKSGLPNDRFSAERPEGSISTLTIQRTEQRDSAMYRCASSSGPGGGETQYFGPGTRLLVL.

The chain links TRBV4-3 to TRBJ1-3; no reliable D call. This CDR3 comprises 16 residues. The V gene lost 0 bases and the J gene lost 0 bases, with 9 bases spanning the gap. Germline V gene data show CDR1 as LGHNA and CDR2 as YSLEER. CDR3 protein: CASSQDRQVSGNTIYF. CDR3 nucleotide sequence: TGCGCCAGCAGCCAAGATCGGCAGGTCTCTGGAAACACCATATATTTT.

The CDR3 spells CASSRDRGLGGYTF. DNA of the CDR3: TGCGCCAGCAGCCGCGACAGGGGACTGGGCGGCTACACCTTC. The chain is built from TRBV5-1 and TRBJ1-2; 8 positions agree with TRBD1. The ends lost 4 bases at V and 8 bases at J; junction bases unmatched: 10. Germline CDR1 reads SGHRS; CDR2 reads YFSETQ. This CDR3 is built from 14 residues.

The chain combines TRBV9 with TRBJ2-5, with D perhaps TRBD1 (5 bases). CDR1 is SGDLS, CDR2 YYNGEE, per germline. V was pared by 0 bases and J by 5 bases, with 20 bases between. The CDR3 extends over 17 amino acids. The chain's CDR3 is CASSVADQGTFGETQYF. Written as DNA, the CDR3 is TGTGCCAGCAGCGTAGCTGACCAGGGCACCTTCGGCGAGACCCAGTACTTC.

The rearrangement links TRBV7-2 to TRBJ2-7; 9 bases agree with TRBD1. Germline values: CDR1 SGHTA, CDR2 FQGNSA. This CDR3 spans 15 amino acids. V shed 1 base and J 4 bases; nucleotides not matched to a gene: 5. The chain's CDR3 is CASSLGQGVPYEQYF. CDR3 in DNA: TGTGCCAGCAGCTTAGGACAGGGGGTTCCGTACGAGCAGTACTTC. The variable domain in full, completed from reference TRBV7-2 and TRBJ2-7, reads GAGVSQSPSNKVTEKGKDVELRCDPISGHTALYWYRQSLGQGLEFLIYFQGNSAPDKSGLPSDRFSAERTGGSVSTLTIQRTQQEDSAVYLCASSLGQGVPYEQYFGPGTRLTVT.

The rearrangement uses TRBV14 and TRBJ1-1; a weak D match, TRBD1 (6 bases). This CDR3 contains 13 residues. Germline-derived CDR1 and CDR2 are SGHDN and FVKESK. V was pared by 5 bases and J by 5 bases, with 12 bases between. CDR3: CASSSGVGTEAFF. Here the CDR3 DNA reads TGTGCCAGCAGCTCAGGGGTAGGGACTGAAGCTTTCTTT.

V and J are TRBV6-6 and TRBJ2-1; 12 bases align to TRBD2. The length of the CDR3 is 15 residues. Germline CDR1 is MNHNY and CDR2 is SVGAGI (reference sequence). After removal of 8 bases from V and 5 bases from J, the junction contained 7 bases not matched to a gene. CDR3 coding DNA: TGTGCCAGCGCTAGCGGGGGGGCCGGAAACAATGAGCAGTTCTTC. The encoded protein is CASASGGAGNNEQFF.

The chain is built from TRBV11-2 and TRBJ2-5; perhaps TRBD2 as D (6 bases). Trimming pared 4 bases from V and 4 bases from J, leaving 16 bases between. The CDR3 covers 15 residues. The germline gives CDR1 SGHAT, CDR2 FQNNGV. CDR3 loop: CASSSSVGVAETQYF. CDR3 in DNA: TGTGCCAGCAGCTCTAGCGTCGGGGTTGCAGAGACCCAGTACTTC.

The V call is TRBV29-1, the J call TRBJ1-2; D gene ambiguous. V was cut by 6 bases and J by 5 bases, with 16 bases left in between. Germline CDR1 is SQVTM and CDR2 is ANQGSEA. The CDR3 length is 13 residues. The CDR3 region is CSVTGLNKYGYTF. The CDR3 region has the DNA TGCAGCGTAACCGGACTGAATAAGTATGGCTACACCTTC.

The rearrangement joins TRBV23-1 to TRBJ1-5; D perhaps matches TRBD1 (6 bases). TRBV23-1 is designated an ORF whose function remains uncertain. Trimming took 2 bases from V and 0 from J, leaving 14 bases between them. The CDR3 consists of 17 residues. CDR3 sequence reads: CASSQRLGAPSNQPQHF. As DNA, the CDR3 is TGCGCCAGCAGTCAACGCCTGGGGGCCCCTAGCAATCAGCCCCAGCATTTT.

This clone was counted a single time. The rearrangement joins TRBV20-1 to TRBJ2-5, with D maybe TRBD1 (6 bases). The germline V gene has CDR1 DFQATT and CDR2 SNEGSKA (reference sequence). The length of the CDR3 is 11 residues. Trimming left V 7 bases short and J 5 bases short, with 11 bases between. The CDR3 bases are TGCAGTGGAGGGGGATGGGAGACCCAGTACTTC. It encodes CSGGGWETQYF.

The chain carries TRBV9 and TRBJ2-2, with 8 bases fitting TRBD2. The CDR3 is 16 amino acids. Germline-derived CDR1 and CDR2 are SGDLS and YYNGEE. V shed 3 bases and J 6 bases; nucleotides not matched to a gene: 10. The chain's CDR3 is CASSGGGGFYPGELFF. In DNA form, the CDR3 reads TGTGCCAGCAGCGGAGGCGGGGGGTTTTATCCCGGGGAGCTGTTTTTT.

The chain joins TRBV6-1 to TRBJ2-7, with D unclear. Trimming cost V 4 bases and J 1 base, with 26 bases left between them. Germline CDR1 and CDR2: MNHNS and SASEGT. CDR3 length equals 19 residues. CDR3 bases: TGTGCCAGCAGTGGCGCCCTAAGGCAGTCGAGTGTAGGGTCCTACGAGCAGTACTTC. Translation: CASSGALRQSSVGSYEQYF.

This clone was found once. The rearrangement links TRBV28 to TRBJ2-7, with 12 bases fitting TRBD2. The CDR3 covers 16 residues. Trimming cost V 4 bases and J 3 bases; bases outside gene matches: 7. The germline CDR1 and CDR2 sequences are MDHEN and SYDVKM. The CDR3 spells CASSSPGLAGFYEQYF. CDR3 DNA sequence: TGTGCCAGCAGTTCTCCGGGACTAGCGGGTTTCTACGAGCAGTACTTC.

The V gene is TRBV28, the J gene TRBJ1-4, with D possibly TRBD1 on 5 matching bases. V was shortened by 5 bases and J by 7 bases, with 14 bases between the two germline ends. Germline V gene lookup returns CDR1 MDHEN and CDR2 SYDVKM. This CDR3 is 14 amino acids long. For the CDR3, the DNA is TGTGCCAGCAGTGTAACCAGGGCTGCTGAAAAACTGTTTTTT. Amino acids: CASSVTRAAEKLFF.